This TCR delta chain was captured by sequencing in a study of γδ T cells in repeated Plasmodium falciparum infection. The overall study: Malian children with intense seasonal malaria exposure were compared with matched Australian children.

Vgamma9/Vdelta2+ and Vdelta2-negative gammadelta T cells were flow-sorted from PBMC for bulk sequencing. Study-level points and caveats: Compared with Australian children, Malian Vdelta2-negative repertoires seemed more clonal, less diverse, less shared.

Between the trimmed V and J ends, which lost 3 bases and 1 base, there was a span of 24 bases. CDR1 is TSWWSYY and CDR2 is QGS in the germline V gene. The CDR3 contains 20 residues. TCRdb called clones from the multiplex PCR reads again using CATT. The sample shows 40,000 to 55,000 delta-chain clones, roughly 2% of them seen only once. This clone has at least ten counts. What it binds is not known. Sequenced material: gamma-delta T cells from blood. The receptor was derived from a pool of human donors (malaria-infected and uninfected, not separated). V is TRDV1 and J is TRDJ2; D is unresolved. The CDR3 DNA sequence: TGTGCTCTTGGGGAGTGCGAGTGCTTCATATATCGCCTTTTGACAGCACAACTCTTCTTT. It encodes CALGECECFIYRLLTAQLFF.